The entry below describes one T cell receptor beta chain. The antigen remains undetermined. This may arise from a read error, as a much more abundant clone is one base away. The ends were cut back, 7 bases at V and 4 bases at J, with 13 bases in the middle. CDR1 and CDR2 (germline): SNHLY, FYNNEI. The CDR3 is made up of 13 amino acids. This specimen comes from a study of regulatory T cells in long-lasting Graves disease. Study findings and constraints: Persistent cases of Graves' showed reduced TCR diversity relative to newly diagnosed patients. Patients with persistent disease showed a bias toward TRBV28, TRBJ1-2 and TRBJ2-5.

Relying on iRepertoire HTBI primers and Arm-PCR of CDR3 regions, the team built TCR beta libraries. TCRdb reprocessed the multiplex PCR reads via MiXCR and lists one record per CDR3 protein. The sample contains 560,000 or so distinct CDR3 sequences, approximately 16% of which appear only once. Time point noted: newly diagnosed GD, antithyroid drugs for less than 3 months. The authors made the TCR library using RNA they extracted from PBMCs. These same records also appear under a second study, on T cells in Graves' hyperthyroidism and ophthalmopathy. This second report adds: Diagnosing involved the use of clinical symptoms, serum thyroxine and TRAb, thyroid ultrasound and orbital computed tomography.

This receptor was obtained from a man aged 18-30 years with Graves disease. V gene TRBV2 combines with J gene TRBJ1-2; no firm D call. This specimen was peripheral blood mononuclear cells (PBMCs), taken at new diagnosis, from a patient treated with antithyroid drugs. The CDR3 here is CASNLEVGYGYTF. Written as DNA, the CDR3 is TGTGCCAGCAACCTGGAGGTAGGCTATGGCTACACCTTC.